These 28 T cell receptor beta chains originate from one sample sequenced in a study of T cell responses to AZD1222 COVID-19 vaccine. Assay used: immunoSEQ multiplex PCR; TCRdb lists only in-frame clones, some missing. The data hold roughly 99,000 clones, with just over 90% observed a single time. The sample here was peripheral blood, taken 28 days after the second AZD1222 dose. The receptors shown here come from an adult who received the AZD1222 COVID-19 vaccine.

This sequence joins TRBV6-4 and TRBJ1-2, with a tentative D call TRBD1 (6 bases). CDR3 length equals 14 residues. CDR1 is MRHNA and CDR2 is SNTAGT in the germline V gene. V gave up 6 bases and J gave up 7 bases, with 18 bases separating them. CDR3: CASSNQGGLGGYTF. CDR3 in DNA: TGTGCCAGCAGCAACCAAGGGGGGCTTGGTGGCTACACCTTC.

This clone was seen just once. The V gene is TRBV5-1, the J gene TRBJ2-5; the D is unclear. V was trimmed by 0 bases and J by 3 bases, leaving 6 bases between them. From germline, CDR1 is SGHRS and CDR2 YFSETQ. This CDR3 is 13 amino acids long. CDR3 DNA sequence: TGCGCCAGCAGCTTGGTGGCGGAAGAGACCCAGTACTTC. This encodes CASSLVAEETQYF. The full variable domain, in which reference TRBV5-1 and TRBJ2-5 provide the parts outside the CDR3, is KAGVTQTPRYLIKTRGQQVTLSCSPISGHRSVSWYQQTPGQGLQFLFEYFSETQRNKGNFPGRFSGRQFSNSRSEMNVSTLELGDSALYLCASSLVAEETQYFGPGTRLLVL.

CDR3 DNA: TGTGCCAGCAGCTCAGAACAGGCCAGCTCTGGAAACACCATATATTTT. The encoded protein is CASSSEQASSGNTIYF. V usage is TRBV5-4 and J usage is TRBJ1-3, with D possibly matching TRBD1 (5 bases). There are 16 residues in the CDR3. CDR1 and CDR2 from the germline V gene are SGHNT and YYREEE (reference sequence). V lost 3 bases, J lost 0 bases, and 13 bases lay in between.

The chain joins TRBV28 to TRBJ1-2, with 7 bases lining up with TRBD1. This CDR3 has 15 amino acids. Germline V lookup: CDR1 MDHEN, CDR2 SYDVKM. V was pared by 5 bases and J by 4 bases, with 10 bases of the junction left unmatched. The CDR3 DNA sequence: TGTGCCAGCAGTCCCCTCAGACAGGGAACCTATGGCTACACCTTC. Translation: CASSPLRQGTYGYTF.

The chain has TRBV12-3 or TRBV12-4 and TRBJ2-5, with unresolved D. Trimming took off 3 bases at V and 5 bases at J, with 4 bases between the two ends. The length of the CDR3 is 11 residues. The CDR3 loop is CASSLTETQYF. CDR3 DNA: TGTGCCAGCAGTTTGACGGAGACCCAGTACTTC.

J is TRBJ1-3 and V is TRBV11-2, with 10 bases aligning to TRBD1. The J segment lost 0 bases and the V segment lost 5 bases, leaving 7 bases of the junction unmatched. Germline loops: CDR1 SGHAT, CDR2 FQNNGV. The CDR3 length is 17 residues. CDR3 in amino acids: CASSPSGTGVSGNTIYF. CDR3 DNA sequence: TGTGCCAGCAGCCCCTCCGGGACAGGGGTCTCTGGAAACACCATATATTTT.

V gene TRBV30 combines with J gene TRBJ1-1; the D gene is possibly TRBD1 (5 bases). Per the germline V gene, CDR1 is GTSNPN and CDR2 is SVGIG (reference sequence). The V and J ends lost 3 bases and 5 bases respectively, with 13 bases between them. The length of the CDR3 is 13 residues. The CDR3 bases are TGTGCCTGGAGAGACGTACAGGAGACTGAAGCTTTCTTT. This encodes CAWRDVQETEAFF. The whole variable domain, filled in from reference TRBV30 and TRBJ1-1, reads SQTIHQWPATLVQPVGSPLSLECTVEGTSNPNLYWYRQAAGRGLQLLFYSVGIGQISSEVPQNLSASRPQDRQFILSSKKLLLSDSGFYLCAWRDVQETEAFFGQGTRLTVV.

This clone was recorded only once. The chain couples TRBV6-5 to TRBJ1-5; 7 positions match TRBD1. This CDR3 region has 13 residues. Germline lookup yields CDR1 MNHEY and CDR2 SVGAGI. Trimming at V came to 6 bases and at J to 5 bases, leaving 4 bases not matched to a gene. This CDR3 reads CASRRGQDQPQHF. The CDR3 DNA reads as TGTGCCAGCAGAAGAGGACAGGATCAGCCCCAGCATTTT.

The chain uses TRBV7-9 and TRBJ1-2, with D possibly being TRBD1 (5 bases). The germline V and J ends were trimmed by 3 bases and 2 bases, with 10 bases remaining between them. The V gene's germline CDR1 is SEHNR and CDR2 FQNEAQ (reference sequence). The CDR3 consists of 14 residues. CDR3 nucleotide sequence: TGTGCCAGCAGCTTTAGACAGATGAACTATGGCTACACCTTC. Amino acid sequence: CASSFRQMNYGYTF.

The chain is built from TRBV11-3 and TRBJ2-2, with 14 bases lining up with TRBD2. The germline gives CDR1 SGHNT, CDR2 YENEEA. The CDR3 consists of 17 residues. Trimming took 5 bases from V and 6 from J; bases not matched to a gene: 8. The CDR3 DNA reads TGTGCCAGCAGCACAATTCGGACTAGCGGGGGGCCCGGGGAGCTGTTTTTT. It specifies CASSTIRTSGGPGELFF.

This chain links TRBV28 with TRBJ1-5; D might be TRBD1 (5 bases). The CDR3 has 15 amino acids. V lost 6 bases and J 0 bases, leaving 12 bases between the germline ends. Germline V gene lookup returns CDR1 MDHEN and CDR2 SYDVKM. The CDR3: CASSGTGSSNQPQHF. Written as DNA, the CDR3 is TGTGCCAGCAGCGGAACAGGTTCTAGCAATCAGCCCCAGCATTTT.

The chain uses TRBV28 and TRBJ1-3; D is uncertain. Trimming took off 2 bases at V and 0 bases at J, with 8 bases between the two ends. Germline assignment: CDR1 MDHEN and CDR2 SYDVKM. The CDR3 covers 15 residues. The CDR3: CASSLRDNSGNTIYF. CDR3 nucleotide sequence: TGTGCCAGCAGTTTAAGGGATAACTCTGGAAACACCATATATTTT. The complete variable domain, with remaining parts taken from reference TRBV28 and TRBJ1-3, reads DVKVTQSSRYLVKRTGEKVFLECVQDMDHENMFWYRQDPGLGLRLIYFSYDVKMKEKGDIPEGYSVSREKKERFSLILESASTNQTSMYLCASSLRDNSGNTIYFGEGSWLTVV.

The rearrangement uses TRBV19 and TRBJ1-5; no clear D. The germline V gene has CDR1 LNHDA and CDR2 SQIVND (reference sequence). The CDR3 sequence is 12 residues long. V gave up 7 bases and J gave up 4 bases, with 8 bases separating them. The CDR3 DNA reads as TGTGCCAGTACCCAAAGTAATCAGCCCCAGCATTTT. This gives the protein CASTQSNQPQHF.

CDR3 in DNA: TGTGCCAGCAGTTACTCAGGGGTCGAGCAGTACTTC. Its translation: CASSYSGVEQYF. The chain couples TRBV6-2 or TRBV6-3 to TRBJ2-7, with D perhaps TRBD1 (5 bases). V was trimmed by 0 bases and J by 6 bases, leaving 6 bases between them. Germline CDR1 MNHEY, CDR2 SVGEGT. CDR3 length: 12 residues.

The chain couples TRBV24-1 to TRBJ1-5; 7 nucleotides line up with TRBD1. Trimming at V came to 10 bases and at J to 0 bases, leaving 5 bases not matched to a gene. Germline assignment: CDR1 KGHDR and CDR2 SFDVKD. The CDR3 has 14 amino acids. The CDR3 loop is CATPRDSSNQPQHF. The CDR3 DNA reads TGTGCCACTCCCAGGGACAGTAGCAATCAGCCCCAGCATTTT.

This clone was counted a few times. The gene calls are TRBV6-2 or TRBV6-3 and TRBJ1-5, with D tentatively TRBD1 (5 bases). CDR1 and CDR2 from the germline V gene are MNHEY and SVGEGT. The CDR3 extends over 14 amino acids. With 4 bases removed from V and 6 bases from J, the gap between germline ends came to 13 bases. In DNA, the CDR3 is TGTGCCAGCAGTTCCCCCCGGGACCCTCAGCCCCAGCATTTT. It specifies CASSSPRDPQPQHF.

The rearrangement uses TRBV10-3 and TRBJ2-7; D may correspond to TRBD1 or TRBD2 (5 bases each). The CDR3 length is 13 residues. Germline loops: CDR1 ENHRY, CDR2 SYGVKD. The V and J ends lost 6 bases and 0 bases respectively, with 9 bases between them. CDR3 residues: CAIRPGTSYEQYF. The CDR3 DNA reads as TGTGCCATCAGACCCGGGACCTCCTACGAGCAGTACTTC.

The chain joins TRBV3-1 (or the pseudogene TRBV3-2) to TRBJ2-7; a weak D match, TRBD1 (6 bases). CDR3 size: 14 residues. The germline V and J ends were trimmed by 5 bases and 3 bases, with 14 bases remaining between them. Germline V gene lookup returns CDR1 LGHDT and CDR2 YNNKEL (reference sequence). The CDR3 here is CASSFTGLNYEQYF. CDR3 in DNA: TGTGCCAGCAGCTTCACAGGGTTGAACTACGAGCAGTACTTC.

In DNA, the CDR3 is TGTGCCAGTACCCCGACAGCCATGATGGGGGGCTACACCTTC. It translates to CASTPTAMMGGYTF. The chain is built from TRBV19 and TRBJ1-2, with D possibly matching TRBD1 (5 bases). The germline gives CDR1 LNHDA, CDR2 SQIVND (reference sequence). V was trimmed by 7 bases and J by 8 bases, leaving 20 bases between them. The CDR3 runs 14 residues.

This chain links TRBV29-1 with TRBJ1-2; the D gene is possibly TRBD1 (5 bases). Trimming removed 3 bases at V and 6 bases at J, with 20 bases between. Germline CDR1 reads SQVTM; CDR2 reads ANQGSEA. The CDR3 extends over 15 amino acids. DNA of the CDR3: TGCAGCGTTGATGGGAGTTTTGGGAAGGGGAATGGCTACACCTTC. It is translated as CSVDGSFGKGNGYTF.

This chain links TRBV5-6 with TRBJ1-1, with TRBD1 identical over 7 bases. There are 12 residues in the CDR3. Unmatched junction bases numbered 0, after V lost 2 bases and J lost 5 bases. Germline V CDR1 and CDR2: SGHDT, YYEEEE. The CDR3 DNA sequence: TGTGCCAGCAGCTTACAGGGGACTGAAGCTTTCTTT. Translation gives CASSLQGTEAFF.

This chain joins TRBV13 and TRBJ1-1; 7 bases line up with TRBD1. This CDR3 has 13 residues. Per the germline V gene, CDR1 is PRHDT and CDR2 is FYEKMQ (reference sequence). J lost 1 base, V lost 4 bases, and 0 bases had no gene match. CDR3 protein: CASSSGGNTEAFF. DNA for the CDR3: TGTGCCAGCAGCTCAGGGGGGAACACTGAAGCTTTCTTT.

This clone showed up just once. V usage is TRBV11-2 and J usage is TRBJ2-2, with 7 positions matching TRBD1. J gave up 6 bases and V 1 base, and 2 bases lay outside the gene matches. CDR1 is SGHAT and CDR2 is FQNNGV in the germline V gene. The CDR3 is 14 amino acids. The CDR3 DNA reads as TGTGCCAGCAGCTTAGGGCAGGGGGCCGGGGAGCTGTTTTTT. It encodes CASSLGQGAGELFF.

V usage is TRBV27 and J usage is TRBJ2-7; no clear D. The germline gives CDR1 MNHEY, CDR2 SMNVEV (reference sequence). This CDR3 comprises 14 residues. The V gene lost 5 bases and the J gene lost 2 bases, with 13 bases spanning the gap. The CDR3 is CASSPLDGPYEQYF. CDR3 coding DNA: TGTGCCAGCAGTCCCCTCGATGGTCCCTACGAGCAGTACTTC.

The J gene is TRBJ1-5, the V gene TRBV2, with a weak D call TRBD1 (5 bases). Germline V CDR1 and CDR2: SNHLY, FYNNEI. Trimming pared 7 bases from V and 11 bases from J, leaving 18 bases between. The CDR3 runs 13 residues. CDR3 sequence: CASTRTGGGAQHF. The CDR3 DNA follows: TGTGCCAGCACCCGGACTGGCGGGGGAGCCCAGCATTTT.

This chain joins TRBV6-6 and TRBJ1-5; 7 positions agree with TRBD1. The germline gives CDR1 MNHNY, CDR2 SVGAGI (reference sequence). V lost 9 bases, J lost 0 bases, and 8 bases stayed unmatched. CDR3 length equals 15 residues. CDR3 DNA: TGTGCCAGTTGGCGGGACAGACATAGCAATCAGCCCCAGCATTTT. It codes for CASWRDRHSNQPQHF.

Concerning this clone itself: This sample also contains other DNA sequences that code for the same CDR3. V gene TRBV19 combines with J gene TRBJ1-1; 7 positions match TRBD1. CDR3 length: 13 amino acids. CDR1 LNHDA and CDR2 SQIVND come from the germline V gene (reference sequence). V shed 5 bases, J shed 4 bases, and the junction held 4 bases outside the gene matches. The CDR3 sequence: CASSRRGLTEAFF. The DNA for the CDR3 is TGTGCCAGTAGTCGAAGGGGGCTCACTGAAGCTTTCTTT.

The genes are TRBV7-2 and TRBJ2-3, with 9 nucleotides matching TRBD2. V trimming: 1 base; J trimming: 3 bases; junction bases outside the gene matches: 5. The CDR3 sequence is 16 residues long. CDR1 SGHTA and CDR2 FQGNSA come from the germline V gene. DNA for the CDR3: TGTGCCAGCAGCTTAGGATTAGGACTAGCGACAGATACGCAGTATTTT. Protein: CASSLGLGLATDTQYF.